Listed below are T cell receptor beta chains from one sample, sequenced in a study of OX40 agonist ivuxolimab in advanced cancers. The data were produced by immunoSEQ multiplex PCR, yet TCRdb's version contains in-frame clones alone and is incomplete. The sample includes about 14,000 clones, 80% seen only once; the top ten take approximately 14%. The input for sequencing was CD4+ or CD8+ T cells sorted from blood, taken in a trial of the OX40 agonist ivuxolimab. Receptors originate from an adult with an advanced solid tumor such as melanoma, head and neck, liver or kidney cancer. Each CDR3 is given with its conserved first and last residue. A D gene is named only where the DNA matches it firmly. Only some rows state a clone size, as once, few, many or a class for expanded clones.

J | size | D | V | DNA | CDR3
TRBJ2-7 | - | - | TRBV6-5 | TGTGCCAGCAGTTCGGACGGGCCGTTGGACGAGCAGTACTTC | CASSSDGPLDEQYF
TRBJ2-3 | - | - | TRBV5-4 | TGTGCCAGCAGCTTGGAAGTCCCGGGCACAGATACGCAGTATTTT | CASSLEVPGTDTQYF
TRBJ2-5 | once | - | TRBV9 | TGTGCCAGCACTAGGACGGCGGGGACAGAGACCCAGTACTTC | CASTRTAGTETQYF
TRBJ2-3 | - | TRBD2 | TRBV12-5 | TGTGCTAGTGGTTTGCCCCAGGGACTAGCCACATTTGATACGCAGTATTTT | CASGLPQGLATFDTQYF
TRBJ2-7 | - | - | TRBV6-1 | TGTGCCACCGTAAACTTAGCGGACCAAACGAACGAGCAGTACTTC | CATVNLADQTNEQYF
TRBJ1-2 | - | TRBD1 | TRBV29-1 | TGCAGCGTCGAGGGGGCCAAGATCTATGGCTACACCTTC | CSVEGAKIYGYTF
TRBJ2-2 | - | - | TRBV7-9 | TGTGCCAGCATCCCGACAGCGAACACCGGGGAGCTGTTTTTT | CASIPTANTGELFF
TRBJ2-7 | - | - | TRBV10-3 | TGTGCCATCAGTGAGAAAGGGACGGTCTACGAGCAGTACTTC | CAISEKGTVYEQYF
TRBJ1-2 | - | - | TRBV30 | TGTGCCTGGAGAGCCTATGGCTACACCTTC | CAWRAYGYTF
TRBJ1-5 | - | TRBD1 | TRBV9 | TGTGCCAGCAGCGTTTCCGGGACAGGCGTTAATCCCCAGCATTTT | CASSVSGTGVNPQHF
TRBJ2-5 | - | - | TRBV6-4 | TGTGCCAGCAGTGAAGTGGCGGGCTCGGGAGAGACCCAGTACTTC | CASSEVAGSGETQYF
TRBJ2-1 | - | TRBD2 | TRBV7-2 | TGTGCCAGCAGCGCCACTAGCGCGAACCGTTACAATGAGCAGTTCTTC | CASSATSANRYNEQFF
TRBJ2-7 | - | - | TRBV11-3 | TGTGCCAGCAGCCTACAGGGCGTTCTCCACGAGCAGTACTTC | CASSLQGVLHEQYF
TRBJ2-1 | - | - | TRBV7-9 | TGTGCCAGCAGCCCGATTAGTAATGAGCAGTTCTTC | CASSPISNEQFF
TRBJ1-1 | - | - | TRBV27 | TGTGCCAGCAGTTTAGCGATGGGGGGCACTGAAGCTTTCTTT | CASSLAMGGTEAFF
TRBJ2-3 | - | TRBD2 | TRBV7-9 | TGTGCCAGCAGCCCCCCTAGCGGGGCCACAGATACGCAGTATTTT | CASSPPSGATDTQYF
TRBJ2-3 | - | TRBD2 | TRBV4-1 | TGCGCCAGCAGCGGCCGGACTAGCGGGGGCACAGATACGCAGTATTTT | CASSGRTSGGTDTQYF
TRBJ2-7 | - | - | TRBV7-6 | TGTGCCAGCAGCCCCGCGGTCGACTCTCCGGGGGAGCAGTACTTC | CASSPAVDSPGEQYF
TRBJ2-7 | - | TRBD2 | TRBV14 | TGTGCCAGCGCGCCCCAGGCTAGCGGACCCTACGAGCAGTACTTC | CASAPQASGPYEQYF
TRBJ2-3 | - | - | TRBV21-1 | TGTGCCAGCAGCGGCCCGGGACAGGGTGGGGCAGATACGCAGTATTTT | CASSGPGQGGADTQYF
TRBJ1-5 | - | - | TRBV10-3 | TGTGCCATCAGTGAGTCGAATAGGGGACTGGATCAGCCCCAGCATTTT | CAISESNRGLDQPQHF
TRBJ2-3 | - | TRBD2 | TRBV7-8 | TGTGCCAGCCGCGAACTAGCGGGGGTCACAGATACGCAGTATTTT | CASRELAGVTDTQYF
TRBJ2-4 | medium-sized | - | TRBV7-9 | TGTGCCAGCAGCTTAAATCCGGGGATTAAAGCCAAAAACATTCAGTACTTC | CASSLNPGIKAKNIQYF
TRBJ2-7 | once | - | TRBV9 | TGTGCCAGCAGCGCCTCAGGGGCGGGCGAGCAGTACTTC | CASSASGAGEQYF
TRBJ2-3 | - | - | TRBV13 | TGTGCCAGCAGCATGGGGGACCTAAGCACAGATACGCAGTATTTT | CASSMGDLSTDTQYF
TRBJ1-2 | few | - | TRBV27 | TGTGCCAGCAGTCGTCGACCAGTGGGTAACTATGGCTACACCTTC | CASSRRPVGNYGYTF
TRBJ2-7 | - | - | TRBV6-1 | TGTGCCAGCAGTGAATTCCCCAGGGTGGCCTACGAGCAGTACTTC | CASSEFPRVAYEQYF
TRBJ2-1 | - | - | TRBV6-1 | TGTGCCACTACAGGCCCGACTTGGTCCTACAATGAGCAGTTCTTC | CATTGPTWSYNEQFF
TRBJ2-1 | - | - | TRBV7-3 | TGTGCCAGCAGCTTAAATCTAGGGGATGAGCAGTTCTTC | CASSLNLGDEQFF
TRBJ2-1 | - | - | TRBV6-5 | TGTGCCAGCAGCCACACCGGCTACAATGAGCAGTTCTTC | CASSHTGYNEQFF
TRBJ2-3 | - | TRBD2 | TRBV6-6 | TGTGCCGCCCTAGCGGGAGCCTCCACAGATACGCAGTATTTT | CAALAGASTDTQYF
TRBJ2-5 | - | - | TRBV7-9 | TGTGCCAGCAGCTTAGCAGACACCCCGATACTGGGAGAGACCCAGTACTTC | CASSLADTPILGETQYF
TRBJ2-5 | - | TRBD2 | TRBV6-5 | TGTGCCAGCAGTTACTCAGGGACTAGCGGGAGCGAGACCCAGTACTTC | CASSYSGTSGSETQYF
TRBJ2-7 | medium-sized | - | TRBV5-1 | TGCGCCAGCAGCTTTAGGTACCCTTCCTACGAGCAGTACTTC | CASSFRYPSYEQYF
TRBJ2-7 | once | - | TRBV5-1 | TGCGCCAGCAGCTTTAACAGGGACGAGCAGTACTTC | CASSFNRDEQYF
TRBJ1-1 | - | - | TRBV28 | TGTGCCAGCGGGACTAAGACAGGTTCCTCATTCATGAACACTGAAGCTTTCTTT | CASGTKTGSSFMNTEAFF
TRBJ1-2 | - | - | TRBV4-1 | TGCGCCAGCAGCCAAGTTGTTAGGGAGGGCTATGGCTACACCTTC | CASSQVVREGYGYTF
TRBJ2-7 | - | TRBD1 | TRBV13 | TGTGCCAGCAGCGCTTCCGGGACAGGGAGACCCTACGAGCAGTACTTC | CASSASGTGRPYEQYF
TRBJ2-7 | - | TRBD1 | TRBV18 | TGTGCCAGCTCATTGACAGGGGTCGAGCAGTACTTC | CASSLTGVEQYF
TRBJ2-7 | - | - | TRBV19 | TGTGCCAGTAGTATTGTGATTTGGAGTCCCTACGAGCAGTACTTC | CASSIVIWSPYEQYF
TRBJ2-1 | - | - | TRBV5-4 | TGTGCCAGCAGCTTCGGAGGGGTAGCCACCAATGAGCAGTTCTTC | CASSFGGVATNEQFF
TRBJ1-5 | - | - | TRBV12-5 | TGTGCTAGTGGGCTAGGGGGAAGCAATCAGCCCCAGCATTTT | CASGLGGSNQPQHF
TRBJ2-2 | few | - | TRBV30 | TGTGCCTGGAGTTTAGGTGGCGGGGAGCTGTTTTTT | CAWSLGGGELFF
TRBJ2-7 | - | - | TRBV4-2 | TGTGCCAGCAGCCAAGAAGATCTAGCGCTCACCAGGAATTCCTACGAGCAGTACTTC | CASSQEDLALTRNSYEQYF
TRBJ1-2 | once | - | TRBV19 | TGTGCCAGTAGTCCCTCCCGGGGAGCTAACTATGGCTACACCTTC | CASSPSRGANYGYTF
TRBJ2-7 | - | TRBD1 | TRBV7-9 | TGTGCCAGCAGTTCTACAGGGGACACGCCCTACGAGCAGTACTTC | CASSSTGDTPYEQYF
TRBJ1-1 | - | - | TRBV11-2 | TGTGCCAGCAGCCATCCTATGGGACGGCTGAACACTGAAGCTTTCTTT | CASSHPMGRLNTEAFF